These 26 T cell receptor beta chains originate from one sample sequenced in a study of T cell clones after liver transplantation. Clones were sequenced by immunoSEQ multiplex PCR, and TCRdb holds only the in-frame ones, with some missing. Of 70,000 to 80,000 clones in the sample, more than 75% are singletons; the top ten hold 2% to 3%. Source: CD4+ T cells from blood, taken before liver transplant. The origin of the receptors is a human donor who received a liver transplant.

The chain is built from TRBV11-2 and TRBJ2-1; 7 bases are shared with TRBD1. This CDR3 has 15 residues. In germline, CDR1 is SGHAT, CDR2 FQNNGV. V lost 2 bases, J lost 2 bases, and 3 bases stayed unmatched. This chain's CDR3 is CASSLLRGPYNEQFF. The CDR3 nucleotides are TGTGCCAGCAGCTTATTGAGGGGGCCCTACAATGAGCAGTTCTTC.

The chain carries TRBV6-5 and TRBJ2-7, with D tentatively TRBD2 (6 bases). CDR3 length: 12 residues. CDR1 is MNHEY and CDR2 is SVGAGI in the germline V gene. Between the trimmed V and J ends, which lost 0 bases and 12 bases, there was a span of 12 bases. CDR3 in DNA: TGTGCCAGCAGTTACTCGGGAACGGGACTGTACTTC. It is translated as CASSYSGTGLYF.

This clone was counted only a few times. The chain uses TRBV6-5 and TRBJ2-3; tentative D call: TRBD2 (6 bases). CDR3 length: 13 amino acids. Germline-derived CDR1 and CDR2 are MNHEY and SVGAGI. Trimming took off 6 bases at V and 4 bases at J, with 11 bases between the two ends. The CDR3 coding sequence is TGTGCCAGCAGGGGGGGTAGGGCAGATACGCAGTATTTT. Protein product: CASRGGRADTQYF.

On this clone: Other nucleotide sequences from this sample produce the same CDR3. V gene TRBV19 combines with J gene TRBJ1-2; 8 positions match TRBD1. Germline CDR1 LNHDA, CDR2 SQIVND (reference sequence). The CDR3 is 14 amino acids. V shed 5 bases and J 4 bases; nucleotides not matched to a gene: 6. The CDR3 DNA reads TGTGCCAGTAGTCCCGGACAGGGCGGCTATGGCTACACCTTC. This codes for CASSPGQGGYGYTF.

The chain joins TRBV7-2 to TRBJ1-1, with D unclear. The V gene lost 3 bases and the J gene lost 3 bases, with 11 bases spanning the gap. The CDR3 is made up of 14 amino acids. Germline lookup yields CDR1 SGHTA and CDR2 FQGNSA. DNA of the CDR3: TGTGCCAGCAGCTTTTGGGGTAGGGACACTGAAGCTTTCTTT. This gives the protein CASSFWGRDTEAFF. Using reference TRBV7-2 and TRBJ1-1 for the parts outside the CDR3, the full variable domain is GAGVSQSPSNKVTEKGKDVELRCDPISGHTALYWYRQSLGQGLEFLIYFQGNSAPDKSGLPSDRFSAERTGGSVSTLTIQRTQQEDSAVYLCASSFWGRDTEAFFGQGTRLTVV.

The V gene is TRBV12-5, the J gene TRBJ2-7; D unclear. Trimming shortened V by 1 base and J by 3 bases, and 4 bases separated the two germline ends. The length of the CDR3 is 12 residues. Germline V gene lookup returns CDR1 LGHNT and CDR2 FRNRAP. The CDR3 is CASGLDIYEQYF. CDR3 DNA sequence: TGTGCTAGTGGTTTGGACATCTACGAGCAGTACTTC.

This chain links TRBV30 with TRBJ2-7; possibly TRBD1 or TRBD2 for D (5 bases each). Germline-derived CDR1 and CDR2 are GTSNPN and SVGIG (reference sequence). The CDR3 consists of 15 residues. V was clipped by 0 bases and J by 1 base, with 13 bases between them. The CDR3 sequence is CAWSVLFGASYEQYF. DNA of the CDR3: TGTGCCTGGAGTGTACTTTTCGGGGCATCCTACGAGCAGTACTTC.

Turning to this clone: The junction and the germline gene differ at one end; a read error may be behind it. The chain employs TRBV7-2 and TRBJ2-1; D remains unclear. Looked up from germline, CDR1 is SGHTA and CDR2 is FQGNSA. The CDR3 runs 12 residues. Here the CDR3 reads CASTLWGHEQFF. DNA of the CDR3: TGTGCCAGCACCTTATGGGGTCATGAGCAGTTCTTC.

The chain combines TRBV4-1 with TRBJ2-4; 9 nucleotides match TRBD2. J gave up 2 bases and V 6 bases, and 8 bases lay outside the gene matches. The CDR3 is made up of 16 amino acids. Germline CDR1 and CDR2: MGHRA and YSYEKL. The CDR3: CASRRLAENSKNIQYF. The CDR3 bases are TGCGCCAGCAGACGACTAGCGGAGAATTCCAAAAACATTCAGTACTTC.

This CDR3 is CASSLRETEQYF. The CDR3 region has the DNA TGTGCCAGCAGCTTAAGGGAGACCGAGCAGTACTTC. J is TRBJ2-7 and V is TRBV7-2, with D possibly matching TRBD2 (5 bases). The CDR3 loop spans 12 amino acids. V was clipped by 2 bases and J by 6 bases, with 8 bases between them. The germline V gene has CDR1 SGHTA and CDR2 FQGNSA.

The genes are TRBV18 and TRBJ2-1, with D uncertain. The CDR3 spans 12 residues. Germline loops: CDR1 KGHSH, CDR2 LQKENI. Trimming stripped 6 bases from V and 14 bases from J, with 17 bases between. CDR3 loop: CASSSQDLPEFF. CDR3 in DNA: TGTGCCAGCTCGTCCCAGGACCTACCGGAGTTCTTC.

This chain links TRBV6-1 with TRBJ1-1; possible D gene TRBD1, 6 bases. The CDR3 extends over 13 amino acids. V was clipped by 6 bases and J by 2 bases, with 10 bases between them. The germline V gene has CDR1 MNHNS and CDR2 SASEGT. The chain's CDR3 is CASSPGGNTEAFF. Written as DNA, the CDR3 is TGTGCCAGCAGCCCGGGGGGCAACACTGAAGCTTTCTTT.

The chain links TRBV18 to TRBJ2-7, with 7 bases fitting TRBD1. The CDR3 spans 13 residues. Germline V gene sequence: CDR1 KGHSH, CDR2 LQKENI. V lost 6 bases and J lost 10; bases outside the gene matches: 12. In DNA, the CDR3 is TGTGCCAGCTCTCGCCCTGACAGGGAACACCAGTACTTC. Encoded protein: CASSRPDREHQYF.

The V gene is TRBV5-1, the J gene TRBJ2-1; 9 nucleotides line up with TRBD1. The CDR3 covers 14 residues. V trimming: 4 bases; J trimming: 4 bases; junction bases outside the gene matches: 3. From germline, CDR1 is SGHRS and CDR2 YFSETQ. The CDR3 bases are TGCGCCAGCAGCCGGACAGGGGATTACAATGAGCAGTTCTTC. Protein: CASSRTGDYNEQFF. Full variable domain (rest looked up from reference TRBV5-1 and TRBJ2-1): KAGVTQTPRYLIKTRGQQVTLSCSPISGHRSVSWYQQTPGQGLQFLFEYFSETQRNKGNFPGRFSGRQFSNSRSEMNVSTLELGDSALYLCASSRTGDYNEQFFGPGTRLTVL.

The CDR3 loop reads CASSLQPLTGHEQYF. The DNA for the CDR3 is TGTGCCAGCAGCTTACAGCCTTTGACGGGCCACGAGCAGTACTTC. This chain connects TRBV11-2 to TRBJ2-7, with unresolved D. Trimming took 2 bases from V and 5 from J, leaving 16 bases between them. Germline V CDR1 and CDR2: SGHAT, FQNNGV. CDR3 length: 15 amino acids. Combining the CDR3 with reference TRBV11-2 and TRBJ2-7 gives the whole variable domain EAGVAQSPRYKIIEKRQSVAFWCNPISGHATLYWYQQILGQGPKLLIQFQNNGVVDDSQLPKDRFSAERLKGVDSTLKIQPAKLEDSAVYLCASSLQPLTGHEQYFGPGTRLTVT.

V and J are TRBV7-9 and TRBJ2-1; D may be TRBD1 (6 bases). The CDR3 runs 16 residues. V was trimmed by 5 bases and J by 2 bases, leaving 16 bases between them. Germline values: CDR1 SEHNR, CDR2 FQNEAQ (reference sequence). The CDR3 region is CASSPETGMAYNEQFF. In DNA form, the CDR3 reads TGTGCCAGCAGCCCTGAAACAGGGATGGCCTACAATGAGCAGTTCTTC.

The genes are TRBV19 and TRBJ1-5; 10 positions match TRBD1. Germline V gene sequence: CDR1 LNHDA, CDR2 SQIVND (reference sequence). Unmatched junction bases numbered 4, after V lost 1 base and J lost 4 bases. This CDR3 contains 16 residues. CDR3 in amino acids: CASSIVRGQGNQPQHF. The CDR3 DNA reads as TGTGCCAGTAGTATAGTTAGGGGACAGGGGAATCAGCCCCAGCATTTT.

J is TRBJ2-1 and V is TRBV7-8; TRBD2 agrees at 7 bases. CDR1 is SGHVS and CDR2 is FQNEAQ in the germline V gene. With V trimmed by 1 base and J by 4 bases, 1 base remained unmatched. The CDR3 totals 14 residues. CDR3 nucleotides: TGTGCCAGCAGCTTAGGGGGGGGTTACAATGAGCAGTTCTTC. Protein sequence: CASSLGGGYNEQFF. Using reference TRBV7-8 and TRBJ2-1 for the parts outside the CDR3, the full variable domain is GAGVSQSPRYKVAKRGQDVALRCDPISGHVSLFWYQQALGQGPEFLTYFQNEAQLDKSGLPSDRFFAERPEGSVSTLKIQRTQQEDSAVYLCASSLGGGYNEQFFGPGTRLTVL.

The rearrangement joins TRBV6-1 to TRBJ1-5, with D unresolved. The CDR3 is 15 residues long. Trimming left V 8 bases short and J 0 bases short, with 14 bases between. Germline CDR1 and CDR2: MNHNS and SASEGT. CDR3 nucleotides: TGTGCCAGCGTCTCACAGATTAATAGCAATCAGCCCCAGCATTTT. This sequence encodes CASVSQINSNQPQHF.

The rearrangement joins TRBV5-6 to TRBJ2-7; 7 nucleotides line up with TRBD1. This CDR3 has 13 residues. V lost 0 bases to trimming and J lost 4 bases; unmatched junction nucleotides: 1. CDR1 is SGHDT and CDR2 is YYEEEE in the germline V gene. The CDR3 DNA sequence: TGTGCCAGCAGCTTGGCGGACAGGTACGAGCAGTACTTC. Protein sequence: CASSLADRYEQYF.

The chain recombines TRBV29-1 with TRBJ2-1; 13 nucleotides agree with TRBD2. Germline V lookup: CDR1 SQVTM, CDR2 ANQGSEA. The CDR3 loop spans 14 amino acids. J gave up 7 bases and V 5 bases, and 5 bases lay outside the gene matches. DNA for the CDR3: TGCAGCGTTACAGGACTAGCGGGAGTTAATGAGCAGTTCTTC. Amino acid sequence: CSVTGLAGVNEQFF.

The genes are TRBV2 and TRBJ2-3; D is unresolved. Germline CDR1 and CDR2: SNHLY and FYNNEI. Trimming took 1 base from V and 2 from J, leaving 7 bases between them. CDR3 length: 14 amino acids. CDR3 sequence (DNA): TGTGCCAGCAGTGAAGGAGGAGCCACAGATACGCAGTATTTT. It is translated as CASSEGGATDTQYF.

The chain carries TRBV28 and TRBJ1-4; D remains ambiguous. The CDR3 loop spans 13 amino acids. V was cut by 6 bases and J by 3 bases, with 8 bases left in between. Germline V lookup: CDR1 MDHEN, CDR2 SYDVKM. CDR3 coding DNA: TGTGCCAGCAGACGGTCAGCTAATGAAAAACTGTTTTTT. Translation: CASRRSANEKLFF. Filled out from reference TRBV28 and TRBJ1-4, the complete variable domain reads DVKVTQSSRYLVKRTGEKVFLECVQDMDHENMFWYRQDPGLGLRLIYFSYDVKMKEKGDIPEGYSVSREKKERFSLILESASTNQTSMYLCASRRSANEKLFFGSGTQLSVL.

The chain carries TRBV6-5 and TRBJ2-7; D might be TRBD2 (6 bases). This CDR3 is built from 13 residues. The germline CDR1 and CDR2 sequences are MNHEY and SVGAGI. Trimming shortened V by 5 bases and J by 2 bases, and 10 bases separated the two germline ends. The CDR3 nucleotides are TGTGCCAGCAGTCGTAGCGGACCCTACGAGCAGTACTTC. It translates to CASSRSGPYEQYF.

J is TRBJ2-5 and V is TRBV6-5; TRBD2 matches at 7 bases. The CDR3 length is 14 residues. Germline V CDR1 and CDR2: MNHEY, SVGAGI. V trimming: 7 bases; J trimming: 1 base; junction bases outside the gene matches: 6. The CDR3 bases are TGTGCCAGCACCGACAGCGGGACCCAAGAGACCCAGTACTTC. As protein: CASTDSGTQETQYF.

This chain links TRBV13 with TRBJ2-7; 10 nucleotides match TRBD2. The CDR3 totals 14 residues. Germline V CDR1 and CDR2: PRHDT, FYEKMQ (reference sequence). The V and J ends lost 0 bases and 9 bases, in that order; junction bases with no gene match: 5. The CDR3 sequence is CASSLGLAGVGQYF. As DNA, the CDR3 is TGTGCCAGCAGCTTAGGTCTAGCGGGAGTGGGGCAGTACTTC.